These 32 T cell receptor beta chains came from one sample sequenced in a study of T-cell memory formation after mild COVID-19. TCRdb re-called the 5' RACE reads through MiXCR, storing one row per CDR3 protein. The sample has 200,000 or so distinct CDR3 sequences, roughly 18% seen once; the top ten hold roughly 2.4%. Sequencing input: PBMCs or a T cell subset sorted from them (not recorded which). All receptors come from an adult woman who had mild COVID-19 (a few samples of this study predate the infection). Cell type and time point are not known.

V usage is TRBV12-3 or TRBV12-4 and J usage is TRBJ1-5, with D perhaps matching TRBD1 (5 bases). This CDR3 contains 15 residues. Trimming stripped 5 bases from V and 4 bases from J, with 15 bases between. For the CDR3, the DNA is TGTGCCAGCAGTGGGGACGGAAGGAGGAATCAGCCCCAGCATTTT. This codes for CASSGDGRRNQPQHF.

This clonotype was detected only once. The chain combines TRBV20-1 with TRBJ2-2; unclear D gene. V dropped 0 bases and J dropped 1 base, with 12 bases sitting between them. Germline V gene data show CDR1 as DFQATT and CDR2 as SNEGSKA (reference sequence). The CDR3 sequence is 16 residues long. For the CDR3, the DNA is TGCAGTGCTAGAGATTTTAGGGCAGTGAACACCGGGGAGCTGTTTTTT. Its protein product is CSARDFRAVNTGELFF.

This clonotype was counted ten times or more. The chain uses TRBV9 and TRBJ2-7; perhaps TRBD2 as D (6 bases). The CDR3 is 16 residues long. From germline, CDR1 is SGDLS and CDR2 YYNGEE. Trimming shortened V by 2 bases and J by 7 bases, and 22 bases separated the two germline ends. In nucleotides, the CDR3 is TGTGCCAGCAGCGTTCGCCCGGGACTCCCTTGGGGAGAGCAGTACTTC. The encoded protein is CASSVRPGLPWGEQYF.

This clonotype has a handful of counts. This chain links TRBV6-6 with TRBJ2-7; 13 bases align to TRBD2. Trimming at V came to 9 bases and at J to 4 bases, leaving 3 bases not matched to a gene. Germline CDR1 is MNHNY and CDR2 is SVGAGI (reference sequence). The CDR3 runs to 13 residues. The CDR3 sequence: CASGTSGKYEQYF. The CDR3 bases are TGTGCCAGTGGGACTAGCGGGAAGTACGAGCAGTACTTC.

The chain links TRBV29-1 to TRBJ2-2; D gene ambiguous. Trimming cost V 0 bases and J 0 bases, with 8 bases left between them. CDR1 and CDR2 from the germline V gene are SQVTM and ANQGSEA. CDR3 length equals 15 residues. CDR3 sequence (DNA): TGCAGCGTTGAAGAAGGAGCAGCGAACACCGGGGAGCTGTTTTTT. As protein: CSVEEGAANTGELFF.

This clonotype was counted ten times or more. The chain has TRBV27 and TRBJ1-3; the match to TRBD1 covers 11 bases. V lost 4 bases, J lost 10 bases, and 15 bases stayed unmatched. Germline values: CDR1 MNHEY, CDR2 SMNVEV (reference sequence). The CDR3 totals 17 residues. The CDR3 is CASSSRSTGQGVRTIYF. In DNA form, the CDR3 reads TGTGCCAGCAGTTCCAGATCCACGGGACAGGGGGTTCGGACCATATATTTT.

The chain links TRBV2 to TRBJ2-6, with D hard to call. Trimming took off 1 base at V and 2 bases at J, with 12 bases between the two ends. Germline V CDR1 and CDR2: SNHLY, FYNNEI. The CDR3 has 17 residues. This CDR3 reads CASSEGLGIAGANVLTF. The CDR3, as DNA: TGTGCCAGCAGTGAAGGTCTAGGGATCGCTGGGGCCAACGTCCTGACTTTC.

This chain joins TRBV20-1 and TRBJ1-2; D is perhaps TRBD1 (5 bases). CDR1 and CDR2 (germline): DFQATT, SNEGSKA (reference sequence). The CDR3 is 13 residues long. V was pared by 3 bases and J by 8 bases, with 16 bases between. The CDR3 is CSASRRGNGGYTF. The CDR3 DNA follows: TGCAGTGCTAGCCGTAGGGGCAACGGCGGCTACACCTTC.

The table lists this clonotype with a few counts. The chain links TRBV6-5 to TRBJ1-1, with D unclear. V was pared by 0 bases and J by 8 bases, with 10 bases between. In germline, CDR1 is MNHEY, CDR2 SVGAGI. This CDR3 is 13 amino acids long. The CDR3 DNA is TGTGCCAGCAGTTACTCGTTTTGGCGGGAAGCTTTCTTT. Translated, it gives CASSYSFWREAFF.

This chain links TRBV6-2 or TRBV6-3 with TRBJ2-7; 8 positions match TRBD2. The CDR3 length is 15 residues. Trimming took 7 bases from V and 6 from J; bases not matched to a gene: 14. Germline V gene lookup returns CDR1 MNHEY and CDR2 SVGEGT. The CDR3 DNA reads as TGTGCCAGCACCCCCGCAGCGGGAGTCTATTCCGAGCAGTACTTC. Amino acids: CASTPAAGVYSEQYF.

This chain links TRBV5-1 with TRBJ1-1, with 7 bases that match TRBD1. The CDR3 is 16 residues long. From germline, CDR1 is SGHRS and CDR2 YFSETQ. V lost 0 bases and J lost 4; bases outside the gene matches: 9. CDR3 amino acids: CASSLGKGAEGTEAFF. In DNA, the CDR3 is TGCGCCAGCAGCTTGGGGAAGGGGGCTGAAGGCACTGAAGCTTTCTTT.

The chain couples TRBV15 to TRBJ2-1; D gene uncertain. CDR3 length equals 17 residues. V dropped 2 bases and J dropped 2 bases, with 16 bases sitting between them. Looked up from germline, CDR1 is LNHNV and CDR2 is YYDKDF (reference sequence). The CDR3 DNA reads TGTGCCACCAGCAGACAAATATCTAGTTCGGCCTACAATGAGCAGTTCTTC. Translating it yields CATSRQISSSAYNEQFF. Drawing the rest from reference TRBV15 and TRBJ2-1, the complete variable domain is DAMVIQNPRYQVTQFGKPVTLSCSQTLNHNVMYWYQQKSSQAPKLLFHYYDKDFNNEADTPDNFQSRRPNTSFCFLDIRSPGLGDTAMYLCATSRQISSSAYNEQFFGPGTRLTVL.

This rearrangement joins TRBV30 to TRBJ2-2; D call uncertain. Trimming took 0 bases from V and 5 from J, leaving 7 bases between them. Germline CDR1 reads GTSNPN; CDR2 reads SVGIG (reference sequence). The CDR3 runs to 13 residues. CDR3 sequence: CAWSVLRTGELFF. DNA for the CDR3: TGTGCCTGGAGTGTATTGCGGACCGGGGAGCTGTTTTTT.

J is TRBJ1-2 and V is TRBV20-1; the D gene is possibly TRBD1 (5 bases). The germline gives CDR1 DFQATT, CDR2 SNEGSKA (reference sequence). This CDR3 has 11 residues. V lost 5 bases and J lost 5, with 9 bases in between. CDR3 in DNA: TGCAGTGCTGGACGGGGGTATGGCTACACCTTC. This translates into CSAGRGYGYTF.

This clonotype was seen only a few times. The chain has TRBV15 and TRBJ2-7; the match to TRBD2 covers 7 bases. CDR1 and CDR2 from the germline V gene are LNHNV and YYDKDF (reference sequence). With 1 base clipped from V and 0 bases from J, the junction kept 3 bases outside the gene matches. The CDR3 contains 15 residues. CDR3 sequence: CATSRGGEGSYEQYF. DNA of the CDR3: TGTGCCACCAGCAGAGGTGGGGAGGGCTCCTACGAGCAGTACTTC.

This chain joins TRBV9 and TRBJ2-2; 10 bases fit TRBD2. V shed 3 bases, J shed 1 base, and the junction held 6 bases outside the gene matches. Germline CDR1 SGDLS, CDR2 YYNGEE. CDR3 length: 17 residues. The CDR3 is CASSAPRTSGNTGELFF. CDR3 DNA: TGTGCCAGCAGCGCCCCCCGGACTAGCGGGAACACCGGGGAGCTGTTTTTT.

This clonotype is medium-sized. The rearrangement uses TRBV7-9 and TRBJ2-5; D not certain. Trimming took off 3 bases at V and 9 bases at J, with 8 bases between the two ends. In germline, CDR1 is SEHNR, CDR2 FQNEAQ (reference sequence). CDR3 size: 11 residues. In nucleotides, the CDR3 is TGTGCCAGCAGCTTGAATGAGGCCCAGTACTTC. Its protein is CASSLNEAQYF.

CDR3 protein: CASSVGASTEAFF. The CDR3 DNA reads TGCGCCAGCAGCGTTGGGGCAAGCACTGAAGCTTTCTTT. This chain connects TRBV5-1 to TRBJ1-1; D possibly corresponds to TRBD1 (5 bases). This CDR3 has 13 residues. CDR1 is SGHRS, CDR2 YFSETQ, per germline. V was shortened by 4 bases and J by 4 bases, with 11 bases between the two germline ends. The whole variable domain, filled in from reference TRBV5-1 and TRBJ1-1, reads KAGVTQTPRYLIKTRGQQVTLSCSPISGHRSVSWYQQTPGQGLQFLFEYFSETQRNKGNFPGRFSGRQFSNSRSEMNVSTLELGDSALYLCASSVGASTEAFFGQGTRLTVV.

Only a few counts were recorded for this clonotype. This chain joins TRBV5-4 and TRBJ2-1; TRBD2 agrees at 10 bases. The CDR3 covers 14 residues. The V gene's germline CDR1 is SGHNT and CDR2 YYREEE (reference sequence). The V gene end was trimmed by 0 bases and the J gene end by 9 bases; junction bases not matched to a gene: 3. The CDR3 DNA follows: TGTGCCAGCAGCTTGGAAGCGGGGGGGCGTGAGCAGTTCTTC. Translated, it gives CASSLEAGGREQFF.

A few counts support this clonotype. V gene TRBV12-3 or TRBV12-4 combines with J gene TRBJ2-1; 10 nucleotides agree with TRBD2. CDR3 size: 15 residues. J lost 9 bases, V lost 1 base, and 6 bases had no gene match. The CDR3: CASSLVASGSGEQFF. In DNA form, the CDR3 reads TGTGCCAGCAGTTTAGTCGCTAGCGGGAGCGGTGAGCAGTTCTTC.

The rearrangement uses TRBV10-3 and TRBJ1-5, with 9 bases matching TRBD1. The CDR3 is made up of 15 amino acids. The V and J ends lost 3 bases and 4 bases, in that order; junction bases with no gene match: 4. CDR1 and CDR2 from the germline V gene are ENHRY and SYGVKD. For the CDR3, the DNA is TGTGCCATCAGTGAATCAGACAGGGGGAATCAGCCCCAGCATTTT. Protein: CAISESDRGNQPQHF.

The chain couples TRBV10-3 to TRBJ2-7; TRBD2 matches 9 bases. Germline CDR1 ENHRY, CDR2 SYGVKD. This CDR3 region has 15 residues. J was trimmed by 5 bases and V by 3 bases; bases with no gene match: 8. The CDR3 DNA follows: TGTGCCATCAGTGATCTAGCGGGGAGGCTCGACGAGCAGTACTTC. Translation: CAISDLAGRLDEQYF.

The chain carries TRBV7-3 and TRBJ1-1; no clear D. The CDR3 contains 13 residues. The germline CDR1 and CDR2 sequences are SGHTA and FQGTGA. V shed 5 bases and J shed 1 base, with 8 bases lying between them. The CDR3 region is CASSDLQNTEAFF. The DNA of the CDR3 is TGTGCCAGCAGCGACCTCCAGAACACTGAAGCTTTCTTT.

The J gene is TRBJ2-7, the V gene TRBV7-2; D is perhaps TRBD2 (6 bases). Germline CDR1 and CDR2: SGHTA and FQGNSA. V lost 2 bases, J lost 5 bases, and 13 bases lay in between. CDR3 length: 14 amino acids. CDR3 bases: TGTGCCAGCAGCTTAAGTCCAGGAGGGGACGAGCAGTACTTC. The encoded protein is CASSLSPGGDEQYF. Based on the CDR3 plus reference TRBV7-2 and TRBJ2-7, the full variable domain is GAGVSQSPSNKVTEKGKDVELRCDPISGHTALYWYRQSLGQGLEFLIYFQGNSAPDKSGLPSDRFSAERTGGSVSTLTIQRTQQEDSAVYLCASSLSPGGDEQYFGPGTRLTVT.

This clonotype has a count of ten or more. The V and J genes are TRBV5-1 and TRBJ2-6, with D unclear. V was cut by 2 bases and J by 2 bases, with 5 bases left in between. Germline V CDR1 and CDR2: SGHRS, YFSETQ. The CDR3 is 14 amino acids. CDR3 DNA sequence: TGCGCCAGCAGCTTTATGCCTGGGGCCAACGTCCTGACTTTC. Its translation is CASSFMPGANVLTF.

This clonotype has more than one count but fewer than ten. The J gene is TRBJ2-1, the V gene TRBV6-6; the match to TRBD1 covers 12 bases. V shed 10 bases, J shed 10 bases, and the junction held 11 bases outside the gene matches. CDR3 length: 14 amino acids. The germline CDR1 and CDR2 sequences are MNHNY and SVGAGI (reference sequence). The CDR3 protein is CATTRGTGGGEQFF. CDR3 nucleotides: TGTGCCACCACGCGGGGGACAGGGGGCGGAGAGCAGTTCTTC.

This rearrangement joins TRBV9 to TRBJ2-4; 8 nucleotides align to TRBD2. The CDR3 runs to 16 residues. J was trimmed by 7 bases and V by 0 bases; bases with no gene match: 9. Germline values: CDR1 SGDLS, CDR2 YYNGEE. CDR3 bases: TGTGCCAGCAGCGTAGGGGCCGCCGCGGGAGGTAACATTCAGTACTTC. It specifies CASSVGAAAGGNIQYF.

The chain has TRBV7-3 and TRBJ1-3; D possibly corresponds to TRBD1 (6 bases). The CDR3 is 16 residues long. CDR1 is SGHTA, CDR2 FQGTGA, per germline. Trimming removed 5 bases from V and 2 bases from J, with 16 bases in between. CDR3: CASSLRTGKTGNTIYF. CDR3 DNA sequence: TGTGCCAGCAGCCTTCGTACAGGGAAGACTGGAAACACCATATATTTT.

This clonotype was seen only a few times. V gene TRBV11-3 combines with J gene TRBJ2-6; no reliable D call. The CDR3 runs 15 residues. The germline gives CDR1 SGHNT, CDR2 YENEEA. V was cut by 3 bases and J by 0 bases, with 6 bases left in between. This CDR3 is CASSFLASGANVLTF. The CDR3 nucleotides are TGTGCCAGCAGCTTTTTGGCCTCTGGGGCCAACGTCCTGACTTTC.

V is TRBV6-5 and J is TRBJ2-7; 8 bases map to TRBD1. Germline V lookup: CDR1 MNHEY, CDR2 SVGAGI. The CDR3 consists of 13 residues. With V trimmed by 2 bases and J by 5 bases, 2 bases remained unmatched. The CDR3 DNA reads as TGTGCCAGCAGTTACGACAGGGGAAACGAGCAGTACTTC. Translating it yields CASSYDRGNEQYF.

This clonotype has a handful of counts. CDR3 amino acids: CASSHTNTVLAYGYTF. The CDR3, as DNA: TGTGCCAGCAGTCATACAAACACAGTCTTGGCTTATGGCTACACCTTC. The V call is TRBV12-3 or TRBV12-4, the J call TRBJ1-2, with D unclear. This CDR3 comprises 16 residues. Trimming pared 5 bases from V and 5 bases from J, leaving 21 bases between.

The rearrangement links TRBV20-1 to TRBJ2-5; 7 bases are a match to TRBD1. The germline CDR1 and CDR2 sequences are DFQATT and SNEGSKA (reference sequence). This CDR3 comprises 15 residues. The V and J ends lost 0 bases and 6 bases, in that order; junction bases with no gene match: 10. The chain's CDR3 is CSARDSDRFVQTQYF. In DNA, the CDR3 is TGCAGTGCTAGAGATTCGGACAGGTTTGTCCAGACCCAGTACTTC.